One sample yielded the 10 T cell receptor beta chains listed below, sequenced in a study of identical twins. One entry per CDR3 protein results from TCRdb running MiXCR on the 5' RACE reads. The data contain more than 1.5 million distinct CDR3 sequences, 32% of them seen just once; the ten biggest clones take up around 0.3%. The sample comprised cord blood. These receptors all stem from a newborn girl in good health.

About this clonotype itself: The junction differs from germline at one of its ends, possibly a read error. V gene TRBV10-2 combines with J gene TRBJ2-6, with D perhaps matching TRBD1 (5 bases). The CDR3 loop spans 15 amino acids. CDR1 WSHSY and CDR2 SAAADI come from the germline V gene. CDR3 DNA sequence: TGCGCCAGCAGTGGGTCACAGTCTGGGGCCAACGTCCCGACTTTC. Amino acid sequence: CASSGSQSGANVPTF.

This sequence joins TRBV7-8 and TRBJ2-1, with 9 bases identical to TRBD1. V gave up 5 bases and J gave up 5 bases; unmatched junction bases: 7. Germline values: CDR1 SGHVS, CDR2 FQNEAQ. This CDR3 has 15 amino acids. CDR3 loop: CASSPTGTGNNEQFF. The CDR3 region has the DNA TGTGCCAGCAGCCCAACCGGGACAGGGAACAATGAGCAGTTCTTC. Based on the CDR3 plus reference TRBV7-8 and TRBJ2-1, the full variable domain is GAGVSQSPRYKVAKRGQDVALRCDPISGHVSLFWYQQALGQGPEFLTYFQNEAQLDKSGLPSDRFFAERPEGSVSTLKIQRTQQEDSAVYLCASSPTGTGNNEQFFGPGTRLTVL.

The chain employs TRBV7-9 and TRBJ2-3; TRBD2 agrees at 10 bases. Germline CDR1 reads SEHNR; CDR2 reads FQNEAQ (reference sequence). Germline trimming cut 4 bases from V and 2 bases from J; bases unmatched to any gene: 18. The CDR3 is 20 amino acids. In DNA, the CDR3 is TGTGCCAGCAGCTCCCGCGAGGGTGGACTAGCGGAGAGGGTCACAGATACGCAGTATTTT. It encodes CASSSREGGLAERVTDTQYF.

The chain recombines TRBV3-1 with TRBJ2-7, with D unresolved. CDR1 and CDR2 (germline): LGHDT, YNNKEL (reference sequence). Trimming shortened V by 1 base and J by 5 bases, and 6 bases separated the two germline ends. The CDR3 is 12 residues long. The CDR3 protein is CASSQVYHEQYF. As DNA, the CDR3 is TGTGCCAGCAGCCAAGTCTACCACGAGCAGTACTTC.

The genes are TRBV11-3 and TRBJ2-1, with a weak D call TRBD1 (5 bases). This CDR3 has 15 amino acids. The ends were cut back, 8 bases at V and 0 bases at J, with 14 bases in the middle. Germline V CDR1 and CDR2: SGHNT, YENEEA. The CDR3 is CASPTQGLSYNEQFF. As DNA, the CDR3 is TGTGCCAGCCCCACCCAGGGCCTCTCCTACAATGAGCAGTTCTTC.

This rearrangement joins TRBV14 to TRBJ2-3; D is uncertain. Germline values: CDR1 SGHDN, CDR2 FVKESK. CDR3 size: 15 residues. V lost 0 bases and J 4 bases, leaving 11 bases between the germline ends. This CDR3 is CASSQERLVSDTQYF. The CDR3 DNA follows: TGTGCCAGCAGCCAAGAAAGATTAGTCTCAGATACGCAGTATTTT.

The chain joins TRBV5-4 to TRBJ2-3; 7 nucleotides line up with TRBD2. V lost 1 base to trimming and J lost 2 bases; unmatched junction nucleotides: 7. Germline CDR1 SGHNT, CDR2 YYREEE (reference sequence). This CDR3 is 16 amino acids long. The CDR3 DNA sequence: TGTGCCAGCAGCTTGTATACGGGAGGCCTCACAGATACGCAGTATTTT. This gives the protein CASSLYTGGLTDTQYF. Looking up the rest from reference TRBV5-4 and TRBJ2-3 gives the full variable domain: ETGVTQSPTHLIKTRGQQVTLRCSSQSGHNTVSWYQQALGQGPQFIFQYYREEENGRGNFPPRFSGLQFPNYSSELNVNALELDDSALYLCASSLYTGGLTDTQYFGPGTRLTVL.

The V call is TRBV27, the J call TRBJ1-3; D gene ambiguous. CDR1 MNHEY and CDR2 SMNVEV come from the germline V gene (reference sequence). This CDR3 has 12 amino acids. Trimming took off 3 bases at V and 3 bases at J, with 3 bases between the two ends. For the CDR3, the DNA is TGTGCCAGCAGTTTCATTGGAAACACCATATATTTT. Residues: CASSFIGNTIYF.

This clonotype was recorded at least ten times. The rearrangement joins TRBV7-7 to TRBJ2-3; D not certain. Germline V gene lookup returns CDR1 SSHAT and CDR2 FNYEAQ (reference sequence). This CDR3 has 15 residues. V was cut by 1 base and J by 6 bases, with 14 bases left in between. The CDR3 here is CASSLGPTRTDTQYF. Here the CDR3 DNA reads TGTGCCAGCAGCTTAGGCCCGACGCGGACGGATACGCAGTATTTT.

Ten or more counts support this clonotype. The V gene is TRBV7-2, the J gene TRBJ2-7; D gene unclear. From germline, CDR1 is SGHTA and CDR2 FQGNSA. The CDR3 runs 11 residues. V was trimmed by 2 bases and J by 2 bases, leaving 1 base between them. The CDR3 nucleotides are TGTGCCAGCAGCTTAACCTACGAGCAGTACTTC. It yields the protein CASSLTYEQYF.